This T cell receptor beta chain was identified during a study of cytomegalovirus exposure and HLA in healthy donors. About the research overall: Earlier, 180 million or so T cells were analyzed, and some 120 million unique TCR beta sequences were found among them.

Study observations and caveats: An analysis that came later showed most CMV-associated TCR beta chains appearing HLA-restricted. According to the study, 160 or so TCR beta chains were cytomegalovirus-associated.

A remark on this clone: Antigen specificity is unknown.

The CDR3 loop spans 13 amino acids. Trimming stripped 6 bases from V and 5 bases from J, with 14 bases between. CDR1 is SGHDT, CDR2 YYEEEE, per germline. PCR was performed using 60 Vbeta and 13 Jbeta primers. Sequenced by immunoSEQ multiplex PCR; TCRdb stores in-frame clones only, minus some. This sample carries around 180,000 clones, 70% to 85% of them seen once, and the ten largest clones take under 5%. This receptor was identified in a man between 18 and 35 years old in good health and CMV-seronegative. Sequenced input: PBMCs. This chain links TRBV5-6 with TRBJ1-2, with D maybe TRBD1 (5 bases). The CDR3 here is CASNLGDGYGYTF. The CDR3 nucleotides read TGTGCCAGCAACCTAGGGGATGGGTATGGCTACACCTTC.